This TCR beta chain was recorded in a study of cytomegalovirus exposure and HLA in healthy donors. Sequencing was performed with immunoSEQ multiplex PCR; in TCRdb, only in-frame clones are kept and a portion is missing. The data hold 150,000 or so clones, with about 88% observed a single time. This receptor was obtained from a woman younger than 35 in good health and CMV-seropositive. The sample comprised PBMCs.

CDR3 region: CASRPLRGVNTEAFF. The CDR3 nucleotides are TGTGCCAGCAGACCGCTCCGGGGGGTGAACACTGAAGCTTTCTTT. V usage is TRBV6-5 and J usage is TRBJ1-1, with a possible D match to TRBD1 (5 bases). Per the germline V gene, CDR1 is MNHEY and CDR2 is SVGAGI. The CDR3 consists of 15 residues. Deletions cut 6 bases from V and 0 bases from J, with 14 bases between.